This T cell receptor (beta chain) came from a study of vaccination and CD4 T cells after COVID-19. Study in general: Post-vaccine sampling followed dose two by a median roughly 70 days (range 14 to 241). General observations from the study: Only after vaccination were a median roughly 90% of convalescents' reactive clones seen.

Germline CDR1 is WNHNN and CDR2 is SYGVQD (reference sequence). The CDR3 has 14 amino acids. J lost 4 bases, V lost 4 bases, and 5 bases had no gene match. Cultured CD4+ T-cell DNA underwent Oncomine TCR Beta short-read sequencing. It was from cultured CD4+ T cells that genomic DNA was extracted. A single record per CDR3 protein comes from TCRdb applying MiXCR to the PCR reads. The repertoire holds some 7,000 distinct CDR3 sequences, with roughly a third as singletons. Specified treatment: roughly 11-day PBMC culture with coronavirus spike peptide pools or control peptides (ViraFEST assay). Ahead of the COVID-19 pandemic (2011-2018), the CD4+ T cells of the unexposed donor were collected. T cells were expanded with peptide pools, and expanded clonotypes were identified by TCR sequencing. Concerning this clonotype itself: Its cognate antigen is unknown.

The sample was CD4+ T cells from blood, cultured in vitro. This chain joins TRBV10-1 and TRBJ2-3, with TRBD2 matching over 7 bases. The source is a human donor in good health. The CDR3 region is CASSGGRVADTQYF. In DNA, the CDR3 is TGCGCCAGCAGTGGAGGGAGGGTGGCAGATACGCAGTATTTT.